A single sample gave rise to the 3 T cell receptor beta chains below, sequenced in a study of neoadjuvant anti-PD-1 for oral cavity cancer. As for time point: after neoadjuvant nivolumab, at surgical resection. Here immunoSEQ multiplex PCR was the method, and the copy in TCRdb shows in-frame clones only, minus some. The table has 35,000 to 50,000 clones, 65% to 80% seen once. The input for sequencing was PBMCs, taken after nivolumab (anti-PD-1) treatment. Receptor source: a person aged 35-79 years with oral cavity squamous cell carcinoma.

The V and J genes are TRBV7-2 and TRBJ1-6; D is unclear. Germline-derived CDR1 and CDR2 are SGHTA and FQGNSA. This CDR3 spans 13 amino acids. V was pared by 1 base and J by 6 bases, with 4 bases between. CDR3 region: CASSLVGNSPLHF. The CDR3 coding sequence is TGTGCCAGCAGCTTAGTTGGTAATTCACCCCTCCACTTT.

J is TRBJ2-5 and V is TRBV20-1, with D unclear. This CDR3 contains 11 residues. CDR1 is DFQATT and CDR2 is SNEGSKA in the germline V gene (reference sequence). The ends were cut back, 1 base at V and 3 bases at J, with 3 bases in the middle. Written as DNA, the CDR3 is TGCAGTGCTAGAGTAGAAGAGACCCAGTACTTC. Its translation is CSARVEETQYF.

By sample fraction, this clone is medium-sized. J is TRBJ2-1 and V is TRBV5-5; 12 nucleotides match TRBD2. The CDR3 sequence is 16 residues long. Germline V CDR1 and CDR2: SGHKS, YYEKEE (reference sequence). V was clipped by 4 bases and J by 4 bases; unmatched bases: 6. The CDR3 is CASSIPSGGAYNEQFF. The CDR3 DNA follows: TGTGCCAGCAGCATTCCTAGCGGGGGGGCTTACAATGAGCAGTTCTTC. Variable domain in full (rest from reference TRBV5-5 and TRBJ2-1): DAGVTQSPTHLIKTRGQQVTLRCSPISGHKSVSWYQQVLGQGPQFIFQYYEKEERGRGNFPDRFSARQFPNYSSELNVNALLLGDSALYLCASSIPSGGAYNEQFFGPGTRLTVL.